The rows below give T cell receptor beta chains drawn from one sample of a study of cytomegalovirus exposure and HLA in healthy donors. The assay was immunoSEQ multiplex PCR, and TCRdb's table has in-frame clones only and misses some. The listing records under 150,000 clones. The sequencing input was PBMCs. The receptors derive from a woman aged 55-70 years in good health and CMV-seronegative. Both conserved end residues are part of each CDR3. The D gene is left open where the match is weak.

J gene	D gene	V gene	CDR3 protein	CDR3 DNA
TRBJ2-3	NA	TRBV19	CASSILTDDTDTQYF	TGTGCCAGTAGTATTCTGACAGACGACACAGATACGCAGTATTTT
TRBJ1-1	NA	TRBV5-1	CASSLGPGNTEAFF	TGCGCCAGCAGCTTGGGTCCAGGCAACACTGAAGCTTTCTTT
TRBJ1-2	NA	TRBV12-5	CASGYGDRPNYGYTF	TGTGCTAGTGGTTATGGAGACAGACCTAACTATGGCTACACCTTC
TRBJ2-2	NA	TRBV5-1	CASSSRVNTGELFF	TGCGCCAGCAGCTCCCGAGTGAACACCGGGGAGCTGTTTTTT
TRBJ1-1	TRBD1	TRBV19	CASRLRQDRGTEAFF	TGTGCCAGTAGGCTTAGACAGGACAGGGGTACTGAAGCTTTCTTT
TRBJ1-4	TRBD1	TRBV5-1	CASSSGQGHEKLFF	TGCGCCAGCAGCTCGGGACAGGGTCATGAAAAACTGTTTTTT
TRBJ2-5	NA	TRBV5-1	CASSSRLQETQYF	TGCGCCAGCAGCTCGCGGCTGCAAGAGACCCAGTACTTC
TRBJ2-7	TRBD1	TRBV19	CASSFHRTGRSSYEQYF	TGTGCCAGTAGTTTCCATCGGACAGGGAGAAGCTCCTACGAGCAGTACTTC
TRBJ2-1	TRBD2	TRBV9	CASSPRGVAGGNNEQFF	TGTGCCAGCAGCCCACGGGGGGTAGCGGGAGGGAACAATGAGCAGTTCTTC
TRBJ2-5	TRBD2	TRBV9	CASSAGRLAVETQYF	TGTGCCAGCAGCGCAGGACGACTAGCAGTCGAGACCCAGTACTTC
TRBJ2-1	NA	TRBV28	CASRREFSGEQFF	TGTGCCAGCAGACGGGAGTTTTCGGGTGAGCAGTTCTTC
TRBJ1-6	NA	TRBV9	CASSANFGNSPLHF	TGTGCCAGCAGCGCCAACTTCGGTAATTCACCCCTCCACTTT
TRBJ1-1	NA	TRBV19	CASSIRGGAVNTEAFF	TGTGCCAGTAGTATCCGGGGAGGGGCGGTGAACACTGAAGCTTTCTTT
TRBJ2-7	NA	TRBV27	CASGAGSKYEQYF	TGTGCCAGTGGGGCCGGATCGAAGTACGAGCAGTACTTC
TRBJ1-2	TRBD1	TRBV7-9	CASSLRQGLACTF	TGTGCCAGCAGCCTCCGACAGGGCCTCGCGTGCACCTTC
TRBJ2-7	NA	TRBV7-8	CASSLAGTSKEQYF	TGTGCCAGCAGCTTAGCTGGGACATCGAAAGAGCAGTACTTC
TRBJ2-7	NA	TRBV14	CASSPYPSGEQYF	TGTGCCAGCAGCCCCTACCCTTCCGGCGAGCAGTACTTC
TRBJ2-7	NA	TRBV10-1	CASSGVGLGEQYF	TGCGCCAGCAGTGGGGTCGGGTTAGGCGAGCAGTACTTC
TRBJ2-3	TRBD2	TRBV9	CASNLLAGGGDTQYF	TGTGCCAGCAACCTCCTAGCGGGGGGGGGAGATACGCAGTATTTT
TRBJ2-3	TRBD2	TRBV2	CASIWRGGLDTQYF	TGTGCCAGCATTTGGCGGGGGGGCCTGGATACGCAGTATTTT
TRBJ1-1	NA	TRBV7-9	CASSPGGEPEAFF	TGTGCCAGCAGCCCCGGCGGGGAGCCTGAAGCTTTCTTT
TRBJ2-5	NA	TRBV19	CASRGRPGLYQETQYF	TGTGCCAGTAGGGGCCGCCCAGGGCTGTACCAAGAGACCCAGTACTTC
TRBJ1-5	TRBD1	TRBV5-1	CASSLGQGGQPQHF	TGCGCCAGCAGCTTGGGACAGGGTGGTCAGCCCCAGCATTTT
TRBJ1-6	NA	TRBV6-1	CASSEHRDNSPLHF	TGTGCCAGCAGTGAACACAGGGATAATTCACCCCTCCACTTT
TRBJ2-3	TRBD2	TRBV5-1	CASSPPSSGGEDTQYF	TGCGCCAGCAGCCCCCCTAGTAGCGGGGGTGAAGATACGCAGTATTTT
TRBJ1-2	TRBD1	TRBV14	CASSHMGQNYGYTF	TGTGCCAGCAGCCACATGGGACAGAACTATGGCTACACCTTC
TRBJ2-1	TRBD2	TRBV7-2	CASSTGGRPSYNEQFF	TGTGCCAGCAGCACGGGGGGGCGCCCCTCCTACAATGAGCAGTTCTTC
TRBJ2-7	NA	TRBV11-3	CASSLAGTHEQYF	TGTGCCAGCAGCTTAGCAGGGACTCACGAGCAGTACTTC
TRBJ2-5	TRBD2	TRBV5-4	CASSPGTSGGGQETQYF	TGTGCCAGCAGCCCGGGGACTAGCGGGGGGGGCCAGGAGACCCAGTACTTC
TRBJ1-1	TRBD1	TRBV29-1	CSITGGNTEAFF	TGCAGCATCACAGGGGGAAACACTGAAGCTTTCTTT
TRBJ2-1	NA	TRBV7-8	CASSLKAPPHNEQFF	TGTGCCAGCAGCTTAAAAGCCCCCCCGCACAATGAGCAGTTCTTC
TRBJ2-2	NA	TRBV6-1	CASSEGRGAGELFF	TGTGCCAGCAGTGAAGGCAGGGGGGCCGGGGAGCTGTTTTTT
TRBJ2-1	TRBD2	TRBV11-3	CASSAQAGDYNEQFF	TGTGCCAGCAGCGCCCAAGCGGGAGATTACAATGAGCAGTTCTTC
TRBJ1-6	TRBD1	TRBV29-1	CSVSTGGYSPLHF	TGCAGCGTTTCGACAGGGGGATATTCACCCCTCCACTTT
TRBJ1-5	NA	TRBV27	CASSLGPGPNQPQHF	TGTGCCAGCAGTTTGGGGCCCGGCCCCAATCAGCCCCAGCATTTT
TRBJ1-5	NA	TRBV4-1	CASSQDGAGRDSNQPQHF	TGCGCCAGCAGCCAAGACGGGGCGGGGCGAGACAGCAATCAGCCCCAGCATTTT
TRBJ2-3	TRBD2	TRBV18	CASSPPVGGADTQYF	TGTGCCAGCTCACCACCGGTGGGAGGGGCAGATACGCAGTATTTT
TRBJ1-1	TRBD1	TRBV28	CASSDRGNTEAFF	TGTGCCAGCAGCGACAGGGGGAACACTGAAGCTTTCTTT
TRBJ1-1	NA	TRBV5-1	CASSLPEGRTTEAFF	TGCGCCAGCAGCTTGCCCGAGGGGAGGACCACTGAAGCTTTCTTT
TRBJ1-2	NA	TRBV19	CASTPGAGAVGYTF	TGTGCCAGTACCCCGGGGGCGGGGGCAGTTGGCTACACCTTC
TRBJ2-2	NA	TRBV9	CASSGTMNTGELFF	TGTGCCAGCTCCGGGACAATGAACACCGGGGAGCTGTTTTTT
TRBJ2-1	NA	TRBV10-3	CAISESSSRLEEQFF	TGTGCCATCAGTGAGTCGAGTTCCCGGTTGGAGGAGCAGTTCTTC
TRBJ1-5	NA	TRBV19	CASSIRGSNSNQPQHF	TGTGCCAGTAGTATTCGGGGGTCTAATAGCAATCAGCCCCAGCATTTT
TRBJ2-3	NA	TRBV9	CASSVYEGSWDTQYF	TGTGCCAGCAGCGTATATGAGGGAAGTTGGGATACGCAGTATTTT
TRBJ2-7	NA	TRBV5-7	CASSLGQISYEQYF	TGTGCCAGCAGCTTGGGACAGATCTCCTACGAGCAGTACTTC
TRBJ1-3	NA	TRBV11-2	CASSQQESSGNTIYF	TGTGCCAGCAGCCAACAGGAGAGCTCTGGAAACACCATATATTTT
TRBJ1-5	NA	TRBV6-1	CASTLERGTRPQHF	TGTGCCAGCACCCTAGAGAGGGGGACGAGGCCCCAGCATTTT
TRBJ2-3	NA	TRBV7-9	CASSLGWGRTDTQYF	TGTGCCAGCAGCTTAGGATGGGGGCGCACAGATACGCAGTATTTT
TRBJ2-1	TRBD1	TRBV5-6	CASSLGQGANNEQFF	TGTGCCAGCAGCCTGGGGCAGGGGGCGAACAATGAGCAGTTCTTC
TRBJ2-5	TRBD2	TRBV7-8	CASTLAAQETQYF	TGTGCCAGCACTCTAGCGGCCCAAGAGACCCAGTACTTC
TRBJ1-6	NA	TRBV2	CASSRTSYNSPLHF	TGTGCCAGCAGTCGGACAAGTTATAATTCACCCCTCCACTTT
TRBJ1-1	NA	TRBV6-4	CASRPSDWDTEAFF	TGTGCCAGCAGGCCCTCAGACTGGGACACTGAAGCTTTCTTT
TRBJ2-1	NA	TRBV19	CASSISQEQFF	TGTGCCAGTAGTATTTCACAGGAGCAGTTCTTC
TRBJ1-4	NA	TRBV5-1	CASSDSMEKLFF	TGCGCCAGCTCAGACAGCATGGAAAAACTGTTTTTT